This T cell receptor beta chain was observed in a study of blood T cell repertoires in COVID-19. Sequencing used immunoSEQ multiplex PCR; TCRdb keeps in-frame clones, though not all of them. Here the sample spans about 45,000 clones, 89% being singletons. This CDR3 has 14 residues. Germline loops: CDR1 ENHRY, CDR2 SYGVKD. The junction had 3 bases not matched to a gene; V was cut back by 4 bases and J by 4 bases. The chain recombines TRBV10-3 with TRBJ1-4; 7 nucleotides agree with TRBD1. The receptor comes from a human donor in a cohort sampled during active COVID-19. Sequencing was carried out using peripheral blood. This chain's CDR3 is CAISGGTDNEKLFF. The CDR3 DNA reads TGTGCCATCAGTGGGGGGACAGATAATGAAAAACTGTTTTTT.